This TCR beta chain was recovered during a study of cytomegalovirus exposure and HLA in healthy donors. PCR amplification relied on 60 Vbeta primers (plus 13 Jbeta primers). The protocol was immunoSEQ multiplex PCR, while the TCRdb copy is restricted to in-frame clones and leaves out a portion. The repertoire holds about 180,000 clones, with about 85% as singletons. In germline, CDR1 is MNHEY, CDR2 SMNVEV (reference sequence). The V gene lost 5 bases and the J gene lost 2 bases, with 17 bases spanning the gap. The CDR3 runs to 16 residues. Sequenced material: PBMCs. The receptor's source is a boy between 2 and 10 years old in good health and CMV-seronegative. The chain has TRBV27 and TRBJ2-3; D perhaps matches TRBD2 (6 bases). CDR3 in DNA: TGTGCCAGCAGTCCCCTGGCAGGGAGGTTCACAGATACGCAGTATTTT. It codes for CASSPLAGRFTDTQYF.